The present T cell receptor beta chain was sequenced within a study of Graves' ophthalmopathy and Graves' hyperthyroidism. Study-wide results and limits: The model predicted ophthalmopathy progression with 70.59% sensitivity and around 74% specificity. Blood also carried most expanded thyroid clonotypes exceeding 0.001 frequency.

Germline lookup yields CDR1 SGHVS and CDR2 FQNEAQ. The CDR3 totals 14 residues. Trimming cost V 1 base and J 5 bases, with 11 bases left between them. There are many counts of this clonotype. Its target is unknown. For repertoire sequencing, the TCR beta CDR3 regions were amplified from RNA transcripts. The workflow started with a first-round RT-PCR run with HTBI primers and then moved on to a second-round multiplex PCR. Using its own MiXCR run on the multiplex PCR reads, TCRdb lists one record per CDR3 protein. The data contain 350,000 to 400,000 distinct CDR3 sequences, 15% of them singletons. The term stable hyperthyroidism indicated an absence of ophthalmopathy within 18 months of follow-up.

This sequence was found in a woman under 30 with stable Graves' hyperthyroidism. The chain employs TRBV7-8 and TRBJ1-1; D is unresolved. Sequenced sample: peripheral blood. The DNA of the CDR3 is TGTGCCAGCAGCTTAGATTGGAGGAATACTGAAGCTTTCTTT. Encoded protein: CASSLDWRNTEAFF. The full variable domain, with the rest looked up from reference TRBV7-8 and TRBJ1-1, is GAGVSQSPRYKVAKRGQDVALRCDPISGHVSLFWYQQALGQGPEFLTYFQNEAQLDKSGLPSDRFFAERPEGSVSTLKIQRTQQEDSAVYLCASSLDWRNTEAFFGQGTRLTVV.